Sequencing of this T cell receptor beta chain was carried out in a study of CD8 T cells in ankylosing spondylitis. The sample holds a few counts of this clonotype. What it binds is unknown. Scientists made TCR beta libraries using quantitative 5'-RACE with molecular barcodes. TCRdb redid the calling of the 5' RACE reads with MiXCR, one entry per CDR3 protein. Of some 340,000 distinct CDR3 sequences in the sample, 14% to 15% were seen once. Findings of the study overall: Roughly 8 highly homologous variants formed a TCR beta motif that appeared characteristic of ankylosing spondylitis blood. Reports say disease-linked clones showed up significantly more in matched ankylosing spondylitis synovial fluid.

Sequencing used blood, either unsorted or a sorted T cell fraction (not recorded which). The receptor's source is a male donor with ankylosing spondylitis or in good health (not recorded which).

DNA for the CDR3: TGCGCCAGCAGCCAAGAAAGGGGATTAAGACAGCCCCAGCATTTT. Residues: CASSQERGLRQPQHF. The rearrangement joins TRBV4-1 to TRBJ1-5; D may be TRBD1 (5 bases). Germline CDR1 reads MGHRA; CDR2 reads YSYEKL. The V end lost 0 bases, the J end lost 7 bases, and 13 bases lay between the germline ends. This CDR3 has 15 residues.